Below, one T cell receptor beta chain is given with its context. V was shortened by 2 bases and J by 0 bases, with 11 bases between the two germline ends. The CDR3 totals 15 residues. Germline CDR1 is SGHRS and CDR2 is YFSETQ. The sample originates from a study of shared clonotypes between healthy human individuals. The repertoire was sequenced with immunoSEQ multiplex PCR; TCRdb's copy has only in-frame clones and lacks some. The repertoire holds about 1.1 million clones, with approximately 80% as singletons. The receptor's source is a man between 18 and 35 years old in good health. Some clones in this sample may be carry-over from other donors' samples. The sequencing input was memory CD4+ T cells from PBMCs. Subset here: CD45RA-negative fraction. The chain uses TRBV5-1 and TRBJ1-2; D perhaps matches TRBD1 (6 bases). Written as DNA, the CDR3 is TGCGCCAGCAGCTTTGAAGGGGGGGCTAACTATGGCTACACCTTC. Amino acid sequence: CASSFEGGANYGYTF.